Sequencing of this TCR beta chain was carried out in a study of T cell responses to AZD1222 COVID-19 vaccine (dated by TCRdb to 2020 to 2022). Turning to the overall study: A total of over 230 trial participants underwent TCR sequencing, of whom some 200 had received two doses of AZD1222 and 26 had received two doses of the MenACWY control vaccine. Trial participants were enrolled by age into 18-55, 56-69 and 70-plus year subgroups, with approximately 160, 26 and 62 TCR-sequenced participants respectively. Broad study findings and their caveats: Most participants were white British and females outnumbered males, and the authors suggested that clonal diversity may have been underestimated. After two AZD1222 doses, spike-specific TCR breadth and depth were significantly higher than at day 0 and than in MenACWY recipients. The 56-69-year group was small, and its depth increase did not reach significance, likely because of low power. The vaccine-associated CD4 TCRs covered the entire spike protein, and the dominant responses fell in regions 160-218 and 743-854. Epitopes outside the regions mutated in the B.1.351 and B.1.1.7 variants were reportedly recognized by nearly half of the unique spike-specific TCRs. Only five or six AZD1222 recipients were SARS-CoV-2 seropositive at baseline, limiting conclusions about previously exposed vaccinees. No day 14 peak-response samples were available, so repertoires were characterized only after the peak T cell response.

The CDR3 regions of human TCRbeta chains were subjected to immunosequencing. The study's processing was this. Repertoire TCRs were checked for matches against a reference library of SARS-CoV-2-specific TCRs that had been generated using the MIRA antigen-specificity platform. Breadth meant the fraction of unique TCRs that were SARS-CoV-2-associated, whereas depth meant the fraction of total T cells that were SARS-CoV-2-associated. Using the MIRA data, each spike-specific TCR was assigned both to the spike region to which the TCR was reactive and to a CD4 or CD8 class. Log10-transformed breadth and depth values were compared by one-way ANOVA with Sidak's multiple comparisons tests. TCRdb holds this immuneACCESS table with in-frame rearrangements only. Some clones are missing; in checked studies, unresolved V genes explain under half, and the rest has no known cause. The DNA gave D and trimming, while V, J and clone size come from that table. In this sample the table shows around 150,000 clones, about 93% of which occur a single time. The ten largest account for 6.5% to 8.5% of the sample.

The time point label of this sample denotes: about 28 days (+/-7) after the second vaccine dose. AZD1222 recipients whose second dose came at about 4 weeks and those whose second dose came at about 12 weeks were combined into one group, since spike-specific TCR depth and breadth did not differ between the two schedules. Samples from vaccinated people were obtained from the UK trials COV001 and COV002, which included a single-blind randomized controlled phase 2/3 trial of AZD1222 (ChAdOx1 nCoV-19) in healthy adults. Trial participant PBMC samples were collected at day 0 and day 28 after the second dose for TCRbeta chain sequencing. Points on this clone: The specificity of this receptor is unknown. It has no much larger one-base neighbor in the sample; base qualities were not kept.

The clonotype was recovered from an adult who received the AZD1222 COVID-19 vaccine. Sequencing was performed on peripheral blood, taken 28 days after the second AZD1222 dose.

Here is the DNA: TGTGCCATCAGTTCCGGGGAATCCTACGAGCAGTACTTC. The translation is CAISSGESYEQYF. The chain was built from TRBV10-3 and TRBJ2-7, with a weak D call of TRBD2 (5 bases match). The CDR3 runs 13 amino acids, cysteine and phenylalanine included. Just the 39-base CDR3 DNA is kept, in frame starting at base 1. The germline ends are 9 bases apart after V is trimmed by 5 bases and J by 1 base. The germline V gene encodes CDR1 ENHRY and CDR2 SYGVKD.